This entry describes one TCR beta chain. Antigen specificity is unknown. V lost 2 bases to trimming and J lost 8 bases, with 13 bases between them. The CDR3 contains 14 residues. CDR1 is MNHEY and CDR2 is SVGAGI in the germline V gene. Treatment denoted: approximately 9-day PBMC culture with coronavirus spike peptide pools or control peptides (ViraFEST assay). Peptide pools at 8 to 10 ug/ml stimulated approximately 2 million PBMCs per well with about 10 IU/ml IL-2. With the Oncomine TCR Beta short-read assay, DNA from cultured CD4+ T cells was sequenced. MiXCR, run by TCRdb on the PCR reads, gives a single entry per CDR3 protein. The sample consists of some 6,800 distinct CDR3 sequences, about two thirds of them appearing once. The data derive from a study of vaccination and CD4 T cells after COVID-19. Whole-study context: The stimulus for the cells was overlapping spike peptides derived from SARS-CoV-2, HCoV-NL63, HCoV-OC43 and HCoV-229E. General observations from the study: Convalescent patients saw a median about 86% of their reactive clones show up only after vaccination.

The material sequenced was CD4+ T cells from blood, cultured in vitro. V usage is TRBV6-5 and J usage is TRBJ1-5, with D perhaps matching TRBD1 (5 bases). The sequence came from a human donor who had recovered from COVID-19. This chain's CDR3 is CASSYHEGREPQHF. The CDR3 DNA follows: TGTGCCAGCAGTTACCATGAGGGGCGGGAGCCCCAGCATTTT.